This record looks at one T cell receptor (beta chain) sequence and its context. TCRdb's table, derived via immunoSEQ multiplex PCR, lists solely in-frame clones and lacks some. The sample carries tens of thousands of clones, 70% to 90% recorded once. These data come from a study of T cell changes during pregnancy in multiple sclerosis. Germline trimming cut 3 bases from V and 0 bases from J; bases unmatched to any gene: 13. The CDR3 is 19 residues long. Germline lookup yields CDR1 LGHNT and CDR2 FRNRAP. This TCR came from a female donor in good health, enrolled as a control in a pregnancy study. J is TRBJ2-7 and V is TRBV12-5, with 11 bases aligning to TRBD2. The starting material was CD8+ T cells from peripheral blood mononuclear cells, obtained in the second trimester of pregnancy. The CDR3 protein is CASGFRPLLSGRASYEQYF. CDR3 in DNA: TGTGCTAGTGGTTTCCGCCCTCTCCTTAGCGGGAGGGCCTCCTACGAGCAGTACTTC.